The sequence of this T cell receptor beta chain was determined in a study of shared T cell receptors in the human thymus. Some clones are missing from TCRdb's copy, which holds only in-frame ones; the method was immunoSEQ multiplex PCR. The sample lists 700,000 or so clones, around 85% occurring once. The germline CDR1 and CDR2 sequences are MDHEN and SYDVKM. J was trimmed by 3 bases and V by 3 bases; bases with no gene match: 14. The CDR3 length is 19 residues. This clone came up a few times. This sample includes further DNA sequences coding for the same CDR3. These data were likewise used in another study, on human thymus T cells. From that paper: Congenital heart defects were the reason for the corrective surgery that the donors, healthy Finnish infants, were having. Thymus tissue for the work was resected from patients undergoing corrective heart surgery. Both thymic and peripheral blood repertoires showed apparently biased V and J usage. Thymic repertoires of unrelated individuals were reported in related research to overlap highly.

The sequence was obtained from a girl less than two years old with a congenital heart defect. The sequencing sample was made of thymocytes. V is TRBV28 and J is TRBJ2-5; TRBD2 agrees at 12 bases. The CDR3: CASSFPSGAGLAGKETQYF. The DNA of the CDR3 is TGTGCCAGCAGTTTCCCCTCGGGGGCCGGACTAGCGGGGAAAGAGACCCAGTACTTC.